One and the same sample provided the 27 T cell receptor beta chains below, sequenced in a study of Graves' ophthalmopathy and Graves' hyperthyroidism. Beta-chain TCR CDR3 regions were amplified from RNA transcripts. After a first-round RT-PCR with HTBI primers, a second-round multiplex PCR was run. TCRdb re-analysed the multiplex PCR reads in MiXCR, keeping a single row per CDR3 protein. The sample shows almost 400,000 distinct CDR3 sequences, about 18% of them seen only once. Sequencing was carried out using peripheral blood. These receptor sequences come from a woman between 18 and 30 years old with Graves' ophthalmopathy.

The table lists this clonotype with many counts. The rearrangement uses TRBV12-3 or TRBV12-4 and TRBJ1-5; TRBD1 is a possible D gene (5 bases). The V gene lost 5 bases and the J gene lost 3 bases, with 14 bases spanning the gap. This CDR3 has 15 amino acids. The DNA of the CDR3 is TGTGCCAGCAGTCCTTCTCAGGGAAACAATCAGCCCCAGCATTTT. Its translation: CASSPSQGNNQPQHF.

As concerns this clonotype: Mismatch with germline at one junction end may stem from a read error. V and J are TRBV2 and TRBJ1-5; D might be TRBD1 (5 bases). CDR1 and CDR2 (germline): SNHLY, FYNNEI. This CDR3 region has 14 residues. CDR3 nucleotides: TGTGCCAGCAGGGAAGGGGCAAGCAATCAGCCCCAGCATTTT. Protein: CASREGASNQPQHF.

This clonotype occurred many times. The V gene is TRBV12-3 or TRBV12-4, the J gene TRBJ2-7, with 15 bases identical to TRBD2. Trimming cost V 6 bases and J 4 bases; bases outside gene matches: 4. CDR3 size: 15 residues. The chain's CDR3 is CASSSGLAGGYEQYF. The DNA for the CDR3 is TGTGCCAGCAGCTCAGGACTAGCGGGAGGGTACGAGCAGTACTTC.

This clonotype has a count of ten or more. This chain links TRBV11-2 with TRBJ2-7, with D perhaps TRBD1 or TRBD2 (5 bases each). CDR3 length: 13 residues. The V and J ends lost 2 bases and 3 bases respectively, with 8 bases between them. Germline V gives CDR1 SGHAT, CDR2 FQNNGV. The CDR3 sequence: CASSLNGGYEQYF. The DNA of the CDR3 is TGTGCCAGCAGCTTAAATGGGGGCTACGAGCAGTACTTC.

The V gene is TRBV6-5, the J gene TRBJ2-5, with D possibly being TRBD2 (5 bases). V was trimmed by 0 bases and J by 7 bases, leaving 15 bases between them. There are 15 residues in the CDR3. Germline V gene lookup returns CDR1 MNHEY and CDR2 SVGAGI. In nucleotides, the CDR3 is TGTGCCAGCAGTTACTCGATAGAGCGGACCGGGACCCAGTACTTC. It is translated as CASSYSIERTGTQYF.

Many counts were recorded for this clonotype. The chain uses TRBV4-3 and TRBJ1-2; D may be TRBD1 (5 bases). V lost 4 bases, J lost 4 bases, and 10 bases lay in between. CDR1 is LGHNA and CDR2 is YSLEER in the germline V gene. The CDR3 consists of 13 residues. The CDR3, as DNA: TGCGCCAGCAGCCCCGACGGGGGCTATGGCTACACCTTC. As protein: CASSPDGGYGYTF.

This clonotype was counted many times. This chain uses TRBV7-2 with TRBJ2-7, with D possibly being TRBD2 (6 bases). CDR3 length: 14 amino acids. V was trimmed by 3 bases and J by 0 bases, leaving 9 bases between them. CDR1 SGHTA and CDR2 FQGNSA come from the germline V gene. CDR3 nucleotides: TGTGCCAGCAGCTTTCTGCGGGACTCCTACGAGCAGTACTTC. Protein: CASSFLRDSYEQYF.

Here the CDR3 reads CASSGTDSGEQYF. The CDR3 region has the DNA TGTGCCAGCAGCGGGACGGACTCGGGAGAGCAGTACTTC. The rearrangement links TRBV6-2 or TRBV6-3 to TRBJ2-7, with D possibly being TRBD1 or TRBD2 (5 bases each). Germline V gives CDR1 MNHEY, CDR2 SVGEGT. V was cut by 6 bases and J by 7 bases, with 16 bases left in between. CDR3 length equals 13 residues.

This clonotype was seen ten or more times. The chain has TRBV7-2 and TRBJ2-7; D gene unclear. Germline CDR1 SGHTA, CDR2 FQGNSA. Trimming removed 3 bases at V and 4 bases at J, with 10 bases between. CDR3 length: 13 amino acids. The chain's CDR3 is CASSFPWTYEQYF. The CDR3 nucleotides are TGTGCCAGCAGCTTCCCCTGGACGTACGAGCAGTACTTC.

This clonotype was counted ten times or more. The V call is TRBV6-1, the J call TRBJ1-1; D is undetermined. This CDR3 spans 14 amino acids. V lost 6 bases to trimming and J lost 4 bases, with 15 bases between them. Germline V gives CDR1 MNHNS, CDR2 SASEGT. CDR3 protein: CASRFRQGGTEAFF. CDR3 sequence (DNA): TGTGCCAGCAGGTTTCGACAAGGAGGCACTGAAGCTTTCTTT.

This clonotype was seen repeatedly, ten times or more. The rearrangement joins TRBV5-1 to TRBJ2-5; weak D call: TRBD2 (6 bases). Deletions cut 0 bases from V and 3 bases from J, with 18 bases between. Germline lookup yields CDR1 SGHRS and CDR2 YFSETQ. The CDR3 length is 17 residues. The CDR3 region is CASSLVWPSAKEETQYF. In nucleotides, the CDR3 is TGCGCCAGCAGCTTGGTGTGGCCTAGCGCCAAGGAAGAGACCCAGTACTTC.

This clonotype was recorded many times. The chain carries TRBV12-3 or TRBV12-4 and TRBJ1-3; TRBD1 matches 9 bases. The CDR3 length is 14 residues. The trim removed 6 bases at V and 8 bases at J, leaving 8 bases unmatched. CDR3 sequence (DNA): TGTGCCAGCAGAGTTACAGGGGGCGCGGACACCATATATTTT. Translated, it gives CASRVTGGADTIYF.

CDR3 residues: CASSIGASNYGYTF. CDR3 nucleotides: TGTGCCAGTAGTATCGGGGCTTCAAACTATGGCTACACCTTC. The V and J genes are TRBV19 and TRBJ1-2; a weak D match, TRBD1 (5 bases). Deletions cut 3 bases from V and 2 bases from J, with 10 bases between. CDR3 length equals 14 residues. From germline, CDR1 is LNHDA and CDR2 SQIVND (reference sequence).

This clonotype was observed at least ten times. This rearrangement joins TRBV29-1 to TRBJ2-5, with D unresolved. This CDR3 region has 12 residues. Looked up from germline, CDR1 is SQVTM and CDR2 is ANQGSEA. The germline V and J ends were trimmed by 3 bases and 5 bases, with 10 bases remaining between them. This CDR3 reads CSVDSQGETQYF. For the CDR3, the DNA is TGCAGCGTTGATTCCCAAGGGGAGACCCAGTACTTC.

In its sample, this clonotype was seen many times. This chain connects TRBV28 to TRBJ2-7; D remains ambiguous. The CDR3 is 15 amino acids. Trimming stripped 2 bases from V and 2 bases from J, with 13 bases between. Per the germline V gene, CDR1 is MDHEN and CDR2 is SYDVKM. The CDR3 DNA is TGTGCCAGCAGTTTACCCAAAGGTGGGACCTACGAGCAGTACTTC. Amino acids: CASSLPKGGTYEQYF.

This clonotype was counted ten times or more. The CDR3 DNA reads as TGTGCCGGCGGGATGAACACTGAAGCTTTCTTT. It codes for CAGGMNTEAFF. The rearrangement joins TRBV30 to TRBJ1-1, with unresolved D. Germline lookup yields CDR1 GTSNPN and CDR2 SVGIG (reference sequence). The CDR3 runs to 11 residues. V was shortened by 8 bases and J by 0 bases, with 7 bases between the two germline ends.

The chain couples TRBV6-5 to TRBJ1-1; D might be TRBD1 (5 bases). Germline values: CDR1 MNHEY, CDR2 SVGAGI. V gave up 2 bases and J gave up 1 base, with 11 bases separating them. The CDR3 spans 15 residues. The CDR3 DNA reads TGTGCCAGCAGTTACAGCGGACACGAGAACACTGAAGCTTTCTTT. This gives the protein CASSYSGHENTEAFF.

This clonotype was counted many times. The chain carries TRBV7-2 and TRBJ1-1; D is ambiguous. The CDR3 is made up of 20 amino acids. CDR1 is SGHTA, CDR2 FQGNSA, per germline. The V and J ends lost 2 bases and 1 base respectively, with 26 bases between them. The CDR3 loop is CASSLFGGLGGREKNTEAFF. CDR3 coding DNA: TGTGCCAGCAGCTTATTCGGCGGCCTTGGTGGTCGGGAGAAGAACACTGAAGCTTTCTTT.

The table lists this clonotype with many counts. The genes are TRBV5-8 and TRBJ1-1, with D uncertain. The length of the CDR3 is 10 residues. From germline, CDR1 is SGHTS and CDR2 YDEGEE. V lost 0 bases and J lost 11, with 5 bases in between. The CDR3 here is CASSLVSAFF. As DNA, the CDR3 is TGTGCCAGCAGCTTGGTCTCGGCTTTCTTT.

The chain recombines TRBV5-1 with TRBJ2-7; possible D gene TRBD2, 5 bases. V was shortened by 1 base and J by 2 bases, with 13 bases between the two germline ends. In germline, CDR1 is SGHRS, CDR2 YFSETQ. This CDR3 is built from 15 residues. Here the CDR3 reads CASSLSGSSTYEQYF. The CDR3 DNA reads as TGCGCCAGCAGCTTGAGCGGATCCTCCACCTACGAGCAGTACTTC.

The CDR3: CASSPWGQETQYF. The CDR3 nucleotides are TGTGCCAGCAGCCCGTGGGGGCAAGAGACCCAGTACTTC. The chain employs TRBV11-2 and TRBJ2-5; D tentatively reads TRBD1 or TRBD2 (5 bases each). This CDR3 region has 13 residues. Deletions cut 5 bases from V and 2 bases from J, with 9 bases between. The germline gives CDR1 SGHAT, CDR2 FQNNGV.

This clonotype was found many times. J is TRBJ1-1 and V is TRBV19; possibly TRBD1 for D (5 bases). Germline V CDR1 and CDR2: LNHDA, SQIVND (reference sequence). The V gene lost 3 bases and the J gene lost 5 bases, with 16 bases spanning the gap. The CDR3 spans 15 residues. Written as DNA, the CDR3 is TGTGCCAGTAGTATCACTGACAGTACACGAACTGAAGCTTTCTTT. It codes for CASSITDSTRTEAFF.

This clonotype was seen at least ten times. The rearrangement joins TRBV6-5 to TRBJ2-2; the D gene is possibly TRBD2 (5 bases). The CDR3 extends over 15 amino acids. Germline V gene lookup returns CDR1 MNHEY and CDR2 SVGAGI. The V end was cut by 4 bases, the J end by 9 bases, with 18 bases between. The CDR3 loop reads CASSSPGLYDWELFF. CDR3 in DNA: TGTGCCAGCAGTTCCCCCGGACTTTACGACTGGGAGCTGTTTTTT.

This clonotype has a count of ten or more. The rearrangement links TRBV6-5 to TRBJ1-5; 8 bases line up with TRBD1. The CDR3 has 16 amino acids. Germline V gives CDR1 MNHEY, CDR2 SVGAGI. Losses at the gene ends were 6 bases for V and 2 bases for J; bases not matched to a gene: 9. The CDR3 sequence: CASSIRQGWGNQPQHF. CDR3 nucleotides: TGTGCCAGCAGCATCAGACAGGGGTGGGGCAATCAGCCCCAGCATTTT.

This clonotype was picked up many times. V gene TRBV13 combines with J gene TRBJ2-2; D unresolved. Trimming removed 9 bases from V and 6 bases from J, with 17 bases in between. Germline V gene lookup returns CDR1 PRHDT and CDR2 FYEKMQ (reference sequence). The CDR3 consists of 14 residues. The CDR3 loop reads CASNYGEAAGELFF. CDR3 DNA: TGTGCCAGTAACTACGGCGAGGCCGCCGGGGAGCTGTTTTTT.

This clonotype was recorded many times. The CDR3 nucleotides read TGTGCCAGCAGCTTATTGGGGGGACATCATTCACCCCTCCACTTT. Amino acid sequence: CASSLLGGHHSPLHF. The rearrangement links TRBV7-2 to TRBJ1-6; the D gene is possibly TRBD1 (6 bases). V dropped 2 bases and J dropped 8 bases, with 13 bases sitting between them. Germline-derived CDR1 and CDR2 are SGHTA and FQGNSA. There are 15 residues in the CDR3.

This clonotype came up many times. The chain combines TRBV19 with TRBJ1-1; D not certain. The CDR3 has 15 amino acids. CDR1 is LNHDA and CDR2 is SQIVND in the germline V gene (reference sequence). Trimming cost V 3 bases and J 4 bases, with 15 bases left between them. CDR3 nucleotide sequence: TGTGCCAGTAGTATTAGAGAAGGGATTTCCACTGAAGCTTTCTTT. Its translation: CASSIREGISTEAFF.